The T cell receptor beta chain under discussion was sequenced for a study of OX40 agonist ivuxolimab in advanced cancers. V was clipped by 4 bases and J by 12 bases, with 13 bases between them. Looked up from germline, CDR1 is MDHEN and CDR2 is SYDVKM. CDR3 size: 12 residues. Using immunoSEQ multiplex PCR, the repertoire was profiled, and TCRdb retains in-frame clones only, with some absent. Among tens of thousands of clones, 75% to 95% were seen once, and the ten largest hold under 0.6%. This receptor was identified in an adult with an advanced solid tumor such as melanoma, head and neck, liver or kidney cancer. The input for sequencing was CD4+ or CD8+ T cells sorted from blood, taken in a trial of the OX40 agonist ivuxolimab. V gene TRBV28 combines with J gene TRBJ1-3; the D gene is possibly TRBD1 (6 bases). CDR3 coding DNA: TGTGCCAGCAGTTCACAGGGCACGGTCATATATTTT. It codes for CASSSQGTVIYF.